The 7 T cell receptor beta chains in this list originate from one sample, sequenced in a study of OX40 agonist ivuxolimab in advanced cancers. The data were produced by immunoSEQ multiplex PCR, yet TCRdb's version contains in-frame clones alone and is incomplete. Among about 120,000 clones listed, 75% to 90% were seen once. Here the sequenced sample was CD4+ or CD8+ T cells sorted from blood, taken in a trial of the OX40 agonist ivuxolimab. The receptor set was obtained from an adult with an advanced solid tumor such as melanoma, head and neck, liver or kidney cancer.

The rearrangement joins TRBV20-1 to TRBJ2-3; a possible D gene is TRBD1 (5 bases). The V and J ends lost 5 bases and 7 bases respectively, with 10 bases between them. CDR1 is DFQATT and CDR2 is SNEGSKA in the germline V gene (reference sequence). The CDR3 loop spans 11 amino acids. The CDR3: CSALRGNTQYF. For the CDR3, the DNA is TGCAGTGCTCTTAGGGGCAATACGCAGTATTTT.

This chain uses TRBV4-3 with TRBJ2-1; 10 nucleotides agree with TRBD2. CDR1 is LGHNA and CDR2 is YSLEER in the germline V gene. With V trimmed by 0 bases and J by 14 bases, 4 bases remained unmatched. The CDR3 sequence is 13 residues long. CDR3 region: CASSQDPLAGKFF. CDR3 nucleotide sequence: TGCGCCAGCAGCCAAGATCCACTAGCGGGGAAGTTCTTC.

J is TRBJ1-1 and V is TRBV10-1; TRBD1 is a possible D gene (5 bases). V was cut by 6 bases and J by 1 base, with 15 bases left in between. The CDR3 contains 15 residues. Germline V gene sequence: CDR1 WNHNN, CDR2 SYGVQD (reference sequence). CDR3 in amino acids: CASRDTIPRNTEAFF. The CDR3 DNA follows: TGCGCCAGCAGGGACACTATTCCCCGGAACACTGAAGCTTTCTTT.

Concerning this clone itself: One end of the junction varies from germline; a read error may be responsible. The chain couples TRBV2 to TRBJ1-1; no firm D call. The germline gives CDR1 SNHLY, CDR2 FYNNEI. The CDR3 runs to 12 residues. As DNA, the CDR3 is TGTGCCAGCAGGGAAGGACTGGATGGGGCTTTCTTT. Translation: CASREGLDGAFF.

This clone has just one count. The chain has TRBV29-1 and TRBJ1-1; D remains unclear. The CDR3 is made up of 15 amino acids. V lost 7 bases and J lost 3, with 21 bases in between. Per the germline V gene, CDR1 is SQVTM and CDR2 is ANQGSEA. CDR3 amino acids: CSARLAGIRYTEAFF. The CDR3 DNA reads TGCAGCGCCAGACTTGCGGGGATTCGTTACACTGAAGCTTTCTTT.

Here the CDR3 DNA reads TGCGCCAGCAGCTCTCGACAGGGGGTCGTCACTGAAGCTTTCTTT. Protein sequence: CASSSRQGVVTEAFF. The chain carries TRBV5-1 and TRBJ1-1, with 9 bases aligning to TRBD1. The J segment lost 4 bases and the V segment lost 3 bases, leaving 7 bases of the junction unmatched. Germline CDR1 reads SGHRS; CDR2 reads YFSETQ. The CDR3 contains 15 residues.

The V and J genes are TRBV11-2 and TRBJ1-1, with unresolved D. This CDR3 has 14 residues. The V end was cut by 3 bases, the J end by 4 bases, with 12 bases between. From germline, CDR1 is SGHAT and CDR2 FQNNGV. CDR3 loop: CASSLEAGTTEAFF. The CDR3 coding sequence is TGTGCCAGCAGCTTGGAGGCGGGTACCACTGAAGCTTTCTTT.